This entry lists 23 T cell receptor beta chains sequenced from one sample in a study of blood T cell repertoires in COVID-19. Clones were sequenced by immunoSEQ multiplex PCR, and TCRdb holds only the in-frame ones, with some missing. Seen here are about 63,000 clones, 74% observed once, and the top ten hold 28%. What was sequenced was peripheral blood. The receptor source for this set is a woman older than 75 with acute or convalescent COVID-19.

V usage is TRBV2 and J usage is TRBJ2-7; 8 nucleotides line up with TRBD1. V lost 6 bases, J lost 7 bases, and 5 bases stayed unmatched. The germline V gene encodes CDR1 SNHLY and CDR2 FYNNEI. The length of the CDR3 is 12 residues. The CDR3 here is CASRLHRGEQYF. CDR3 coding DNA: TGTGCCAGCAGACTTCACAGGGGGGAGCAGTACTTC.

The V call is TRBV24-1, the J call TRBJ1-4; D is unclear. This CDR3 is built from 13 residues. With 9 bases removed from V and 2 bases from J, the gap between germline ends came to 9 bases. CDR1 and CDR2 from the germline V gene are KGHDR and SFDVKD. CDR3 bases: TGTGCCACCTCTCCCGGGACTAATGAAAAACTGTTTTTT. It translates to CATSPGTNEKLFF.

The genes are TRBV19 and TRBJ1-2, with 9 bases aligning to TRBD1. The CDR3 has 14 amino acids. The germline V gene encodes CDR1 LNHDA and CDR2 SQIVND (reference sequence). V lost 3 bases to trimming and J lost 7 bases; unmatched junction nucleotides: 6. The CDR3: CASSIHSQGAGYTF. As DNA, the CDR3 is TGTGCCAGTAGTATCCACTCACAGGGGGCTGGCTACACCTTC.

The V call is TRBV9, the J call TRBJ2-1, with 8 positions matching TRBD1. The CDR3 sequence is 15 residues long. From germline, CDR1 is SGDLS and CDR2 YYNGEE. With 1 base clipped from V and 5 bases from J, the junction kept 5 bases outside the gene matches. The CDR3 nucleotides are TGTGCCAGCAGCGTATTACAGGGGGGCAACAATGAGCAGTTCTTC. Translation: CASSVLQGGNNEQFF.

The J gene is TRBJ2-7, the V gene TRBV27; TRBD2 is a possible D gene (7 bases). CDR3 length: 16 residues. Trimming took off 5 bases at V and 5 bases at J, with 22 bases between the two ends. The germline gives CDR1 MNHEY, CDR2 SMNVEV (reference sequence). CDR3: CASSRTRGAGADEQYF. The CDR3 DNA follows: TGTGCCAGCAGTCGTACGAGGGGGGCGGGAGCGGACGAGCAGTACTTC.

The chain recombines TRBV28 with TRBJ1-4, with D possibly being TRBD1 (6 bases). The ends were cut back, 5 bases at V and 0 bases at J, with 16 bases in the middle. The CDR3 spans 17 residues. The germline gives CDR1 MDHEN, CDR2 SYDVKM. DNA of the CDR3: TGTGCCAGCAGTCTACCGACAGGAAAGACAACTAATGAAAAACTGTTTTTT. It translates to CASSLPTGKTTNEKLFF.

This rearrangement joins TRBV27 to TRBJ1-1, with 8 nucleotides matching TRBD1. The junction had 6 bases not matched to a gene; V was cut back by 0 bases and J by 0 bases. The germline gives CDR1 MNHEY, CDR2 SMNVEV (reference sequence). CDR3 length: 17 amino acids. CDR3 DNA: TGTGCCAGCAGTTTATCGATGCAGGGGGCGTTGAACACTGAAGCTTTCTTT. Translated: CASSLSMQGALNTEAFF.

The V gene is TRBV19, the J gene TRBJ2-2; 7 bases match TRBD1. The V and J ends lost 4 bases and 5 bases, in that order; junction bases with no gene match: 4. Germline-derived CDR1 and CDR2 are LNHDA and SQIVND (reference sequence). CDR3 length: 14 residues. CDR3 region: CASSTLQGTGELFF. The CDR3 region has the DNA TGTGCCAGTAGTACTTTACAGGGGACCGGGGAGCTGTTTTTT.

V gene TRBV6-2 or TRBV6-3 combines with J gene TRBJ1-5, with TRBD1 matching 7 bases. The germline gives CDR1 MNHEY, CDR2 SVGEGT. The CDR3 covers 14 residues. Trimming removed 3 bases from V and 7 bases from J; junction bases left unmatched: 6. CDR3 DNA sequence: TGTGCCAGCAGTTATACAGGGGAAAGACAGCCCCAGCATTTT. This codes for CASSYTGERQPQHF.

This chain joins TRBV30 and TRBJ2-5, with TRBD1 as a possible D gene (6 bases). V was shortened by 5 bases and J by 12 bases, with 22 bases between the two germline ends. Looked up from germline, CDR1 is GTSNPN and CDR2 is SVGIG (reference sequence). The CDR3 sequence is 13 residues long. As DNA, the CDR3 is TGTGCCTGGGCAACCCTGACAGGACCCCCTAAGTACTTC. Its protein product is CAWATLTGPPKYF. The entire variable domain, with the rest obtained from reference TRBV30 and TRBJ2-5, is as follows: SQTIHQWPATLVQPVGSPLSLECTVEGTSNPNLYWYRQAAGRGLQLLFYSVGIGQISSEVPQNLSASRPQDRQFILSSKKLLLSDSGFYLCAWATLTGPPKYFGPGTRLLVL.

DNA of the CDR3: TGCGCCAGCAGCCAAGGATTAGGGGCTTATAGCAATCAGCCCCAGCATTTT. It codes for CASSQGLGAYSNQPQHF. The chain combines TRBV4-1 with TRBJ1-5, with D possibly being TRBD1 (5 bases). CDR3 size: 17 residues. CDR1 is MGHRA, CDR2 YSYEKL, per germline. Trimming left V 1 base short and J 0 bases short, with 13 bases between.

The genes are TRBV10-1 and TRBJ2-1; a possible D gene is TRBD2 (5 bases). Per germline, CDR1 WNHNN and CDR2 SYGVQD (reference sequence). This CDR3 spans 16 amino acids. The V end lost 2 bases, the J end lost 5 bases, and 16 bases lay between the germline ends. CDR3 residues: CASSEPATRLNNEQFF. The CDR3 bases are TGCGCCAGCAGTGAGCCCGCTACTAGACTAAACAATGAGCAGTTCTTC.

The V gene is TRBV6-2 or TRBV6-3, the J gene TRBJ2-2, with D perhaps matching TRBD1 (5 bases). The CDR3 is 15 amino acids. V was shortened by 4 bases and J by 3 bases, with 12 bases between the two germline ends. Germline loops: CDR1 MNHEY, CDR2 SVGEGT. In nucleotides, the CDR3 is TGTGCCAGCAGTTTGGTGGGGCGCGACACCGGGGAGCTGTTTTTT. Amino acid sequence: CASSLVGRDTGELFF.

The gene calls are TRBV4-2 and TRBJ2-5; TRBD2 might be the D (6 bases). CDR3 length: 14 amino acids. V shed 3 bases and J shed 5 bases, with 13 bases lying between them. The germline CDR1 and CDR2 sequences are LGHNA and YNFKEQ. The CDR3 loop is CASSQTRGQETQYF. The CDR3 DNA reads as TGTGCCAGCAGCCAGACTAGGGGTCAGGAGACCCAGTACTTC.

The rearrangement joins TRBV7-2 to TRBJ2-7, with 10 bases fitting TRBD2. Unmatched junction bases numbered 4, after V lost 2 bases and J lost 6 bases. The CDR3 has 14 residues. Germline V gives CDR1 SGHTA, CDR2 FQGNSA. The DNA for the CDR3 is TGTGCCAGCAGCTTACTAGCGGGAGTTGGCGAGCAGTACTTC. This gives the protein CASSLLAGVGEQYF.

This clone has more than one count but fewer than ten. The DNA for the CDR3 is TGTGCCAGAGGGGGACTAGCGGGAGTCGCGAACACCGGGGAGCTGTTTTTT. Protein: CARGGLAGVANTGELFF. The chain uses TRBV2 and TRBJ2-2; 14 bases agree with TRBD2. The germline gives CDR1 SNHLY, CDR2 FYNNEI. This CDR3 region has 17 residues. The ends lost 9 bases at V and 0 bases at J; junction bases unmatched: 6.

Here the CDR3 reads CASSPGTGASPLHF. The CDR3 nucleotides are TGTGCCAGCAGTCCCGGGACAGGGGCCTCACCCCTCCACTTT. This sequence joins TRBV6-2 or TRBV6-3 and TRBJ1-6; 10 nucleotides agree with TRBD1. This CDR3 has 14 residues. V shed 5 bases and J 10 bases; nucleotides not matched to a gene: 5. Germline values: CDR1 MNHEY, CDR2 SVGEGT.

This clone was detected a few times. The genes are TRBV10-2 and TRBJ2-7; 9 nucleotides line up with TRBD1. Germline V gene lookup returns CDR1 WSHSY and CDR2 SAAADI. The V gene end was trimmed by 7 bases and the J gene end by 6 bases; junction bases not matched to a gene: 7. The CDR3 runs 13 residues. CDR3: CASKIGQGSEQYF. CDR3 bases: TGCGCCAGCAAAATAGGACAGGGGAGCGAGCAGTACTTC.

This clone was seen a single time. The V and J genes are TRBV5-1 and TRBJ2-3; D uncertain. The CDR3 has 12 amino acids. With 7 bases removed from V and 5 bases from J, the gap between germline ends came to 11 bases. Germline V gene lookup returns CDR1 SGHRS and CDR2 YFSETQ. In DNA form, the CDR3 reads TGCGCCAGCGCCGAGCGCATAGATACGCAGTATTTT. This encodes CASAERIDTQYF.

This clone has only a few counts. The rearrangement links TRBV5-1 to TRBJ1-1, with no clear D. Germline V gene sequence: CDR1 SGHRS, CDR2 YFSETQ. Trimming took off 0 bases at V and 1 base at J, with 4 bases between the two ends. The CDR3 has 13 amino acids. For the CDR3, the DNA is TGCGCCAGCAGCTTGGACACGAACACTGAAGCTTTCTTT. Protein: CASSLDTNTEAFF. Complete variable domain (other parts from reference TRBV5-1 and TRBJ1-1): KAGVTQTPRYLIKTRGQQVTLSCSPISGHRSVSWYQQTPGQGLQFLFEYFSETQRNKGNFPGRFSGRQFSNSRSEMNVSTLELGDSALYLCASSLDTNTEAFFGQGTRLTVV.

This chain uses TRBV3-1 (or the pseudogene TRBV3-2) with TRBJ2-2; D is perhaps TRBD1 (6 bases). The length of the CDR3 is 14 residues. From germline, CDR1 is LGHDT and CDR2 YNNKEL (reference sequence). Trimming took 4 bases from V and 5 from J, leaving 11 bases between them. The CDR3 protein is CASSPLQGTGELFF. In DNA form, the CDR3 reads TGTGCCAGCAGCCCCTTACAGGGAACCGGGGAGCTGTTTTTT.

The chain recombines TRBV19 with TRBJ2-7; a weak D match, TRBD2 (6 bases). CDR1 and CDR2 from the germline V gene are LNHDA and SQIVND (reference sequence). The germline V and J ends were trimmed by 6 bases and 4 bases, with 19 bases remaining between them. The CDR3 totals 15 residues. The CDR3 DNA sequence: TGTGCCAGTAGATCGAGGGCGGGGTCTCCATACGAGCAGTACTTC. Translating gives CASRSRAGSPYEQYF.

The chain couples TRBV15 to TRBJ1-3, with D tentatively TRBD1 (5 bases). CDR3 length: 16 residues. Germline V gene lookup returns CDR1 LNHNV and CDR2 YYDKDF (reference sequence). Trimming left V 0 bases short and J 0 bases short, with 9 bases between. The CDR3 DNA follows: TGTGCCACCAGCAGAGATAAGGGGATCTCTGGAAACACCATATATTTT. It is translated as CATSRDKGISGNTIYF.